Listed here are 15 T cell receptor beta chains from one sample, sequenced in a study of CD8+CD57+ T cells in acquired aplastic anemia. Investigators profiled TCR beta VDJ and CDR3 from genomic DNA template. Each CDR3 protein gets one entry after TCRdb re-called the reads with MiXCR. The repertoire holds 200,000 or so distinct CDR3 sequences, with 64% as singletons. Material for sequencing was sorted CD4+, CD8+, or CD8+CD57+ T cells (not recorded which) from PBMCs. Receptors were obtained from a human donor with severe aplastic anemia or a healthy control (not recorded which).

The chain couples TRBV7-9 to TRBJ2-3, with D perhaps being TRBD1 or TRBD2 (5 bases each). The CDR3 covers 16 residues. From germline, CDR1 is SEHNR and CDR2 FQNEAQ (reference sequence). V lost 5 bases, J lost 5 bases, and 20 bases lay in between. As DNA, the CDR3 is TGTGCCAGCAGCCCAGACCCCGGGGACGACGTAGATACGCAGTATTTT. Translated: CASSPDPGDDVDTQYF.

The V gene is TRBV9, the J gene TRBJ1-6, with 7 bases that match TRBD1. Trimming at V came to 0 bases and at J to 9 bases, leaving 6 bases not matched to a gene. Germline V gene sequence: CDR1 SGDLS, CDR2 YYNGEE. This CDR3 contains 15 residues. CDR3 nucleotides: TGTGCCAGCAGCGTAGGTCAGGGGGATGGTTCACCCCTCCACTTT. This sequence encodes CASSVGQGDGSPLHF.

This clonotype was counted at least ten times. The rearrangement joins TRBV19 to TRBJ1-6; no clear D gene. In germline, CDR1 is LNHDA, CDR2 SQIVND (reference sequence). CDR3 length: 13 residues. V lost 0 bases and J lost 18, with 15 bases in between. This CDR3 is CASSIDALGPPHF. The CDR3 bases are TGTGCCAGTAGTATAGACGCCCTTGGGCCGCCCCACTTT.

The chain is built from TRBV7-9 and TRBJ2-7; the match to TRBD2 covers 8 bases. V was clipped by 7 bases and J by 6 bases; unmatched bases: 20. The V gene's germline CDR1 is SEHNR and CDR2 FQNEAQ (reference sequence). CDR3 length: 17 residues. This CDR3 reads CASTNVEGLGGGGEQYF. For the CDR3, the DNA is TGTGCCAGCACGAATGTCGAGGGACTAGGTGGGGGAGGCGAGCAGTACTTC.

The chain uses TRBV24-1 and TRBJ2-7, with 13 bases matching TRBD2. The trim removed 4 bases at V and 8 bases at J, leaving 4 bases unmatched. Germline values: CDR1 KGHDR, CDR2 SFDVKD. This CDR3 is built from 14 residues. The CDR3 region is CATSDGTSGAKQYF. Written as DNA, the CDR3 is TGTGCCACCAGTGACGGGACTAGCGGGGCCAAGCAGTACTTC.

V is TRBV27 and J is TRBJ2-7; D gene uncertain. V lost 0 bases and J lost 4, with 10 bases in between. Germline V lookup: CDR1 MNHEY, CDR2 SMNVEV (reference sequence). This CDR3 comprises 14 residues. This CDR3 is CASSLSSRPYEQYF. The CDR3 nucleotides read TGTGCCAGCAGTTTATCCTCAAGACCATACGAGCAGTACTTC.

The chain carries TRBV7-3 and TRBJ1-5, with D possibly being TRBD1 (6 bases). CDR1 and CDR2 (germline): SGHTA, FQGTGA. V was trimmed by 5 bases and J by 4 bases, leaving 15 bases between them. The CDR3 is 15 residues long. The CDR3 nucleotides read TGTGCCAGCAGCGGTCCGGGGGCGAGTAATCAGCCCCAGCATTTT. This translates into CASSGPGASNQPQHF.

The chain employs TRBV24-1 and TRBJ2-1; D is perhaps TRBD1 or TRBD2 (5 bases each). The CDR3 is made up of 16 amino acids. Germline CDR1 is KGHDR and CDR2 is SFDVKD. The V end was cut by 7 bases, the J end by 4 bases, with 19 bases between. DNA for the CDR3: TGTGCCACCAGCAAGAAAGGGGCGGGCATTTACAATGAGCAGTTCTTC. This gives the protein CATSKKGAGIYNEQFF.

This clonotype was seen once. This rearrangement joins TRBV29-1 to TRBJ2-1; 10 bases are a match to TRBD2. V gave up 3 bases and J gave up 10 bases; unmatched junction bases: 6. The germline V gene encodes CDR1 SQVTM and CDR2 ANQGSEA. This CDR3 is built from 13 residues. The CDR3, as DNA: TGCAGCGTTGACAGCGGGGGGGCTTGGGAGCAGTTCTTC. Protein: CSVDSGGAWEQFF.

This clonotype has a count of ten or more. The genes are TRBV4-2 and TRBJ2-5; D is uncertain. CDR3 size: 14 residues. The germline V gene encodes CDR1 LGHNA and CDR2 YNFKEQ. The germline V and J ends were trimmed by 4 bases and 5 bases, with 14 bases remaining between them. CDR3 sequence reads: CASSPPGFPETQYF. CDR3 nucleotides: TGTGCCAGCAGCCCTCCTGGCTTCCCCGAGACCCAGTACTTC.

The CDR3 DNA reads as TGTGCCAGCATCCCAAGGGGCAGTACCTACAATGAGCAGTTCTTC. Residues: CASIPRGSTYNEQFF. The chain uses TRBV2 and TRBJ2-1; D perhaps matches TRBD1 (5 bases). Germline V gene lookup returns CDR1 SNHLY and CDR2 FYNNEI. V gave up 7 bases and J gave up 2 bases, with 15 bases separating them. The CDR3 is 15 amino acids.

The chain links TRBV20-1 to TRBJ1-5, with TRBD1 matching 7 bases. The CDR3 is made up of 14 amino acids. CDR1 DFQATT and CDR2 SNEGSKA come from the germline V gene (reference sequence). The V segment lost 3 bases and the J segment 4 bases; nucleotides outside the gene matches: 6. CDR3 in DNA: TGCAGTGCTAGGGGGGACAGCTTGAATCAGCCCCAGCATTTT. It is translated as CSARGDSLNQPQHF.

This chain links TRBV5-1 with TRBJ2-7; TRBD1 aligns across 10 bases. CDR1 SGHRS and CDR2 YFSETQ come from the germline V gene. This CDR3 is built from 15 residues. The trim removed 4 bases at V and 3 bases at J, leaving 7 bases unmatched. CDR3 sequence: CASSLAGQGIYEQYF. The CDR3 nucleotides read TGCGCCAGCAGCCTGGCGGGACAGGGGATCTACGAGCAGTACTTC. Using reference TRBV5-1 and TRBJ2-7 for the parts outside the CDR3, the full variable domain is KAGVTQTPRYLIKTRGQQVTLSCSPISGHRSVSWYQQTPGQGLQFLFEYFSETQRNKGNFPGRFSGRQFSNSRSEMNVSTLELGDSALYLCASSLAGQGIYEQYFGPGTRLTVT.

Here the CDR3 reads CASSDRTSGETQYF. The CDR3 DNA reads as TGTGCCAGCAGCGATCGGACATCCGGAGAGACCCAGTACTTC. The chain uses TRBV7-9 and TRBJ2-7; TRBD1 is a possible D gene (5 bases). The closer fit of TRBJ2-5 to the DNA end suggests the J call may be wrong. The CDR3 sequence is 14 residues long. Germline assignment: CDR1 SEHNR and CDR2 FQNEAQ (reference sequence).

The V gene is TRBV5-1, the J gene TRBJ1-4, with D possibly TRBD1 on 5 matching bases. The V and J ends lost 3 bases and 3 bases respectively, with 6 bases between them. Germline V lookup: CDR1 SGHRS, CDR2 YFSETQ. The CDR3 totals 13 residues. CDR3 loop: CASSSGPNEKLFF. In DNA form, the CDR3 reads TGCGCCAGCAGCTCAGGGCCTAATGAAAAACTGTTTTTT.